The 18 T cell receptor beta chains reported below all come from one sample, sequenced in a study of blood T cells in healthy people across ages. Combining a sample-barcoded 5' primer with a J-beta primer mix, a second PCR ran for 7 to 11 cycles. TCRdb fed the 5' RACE reads into MiXCR, producing one record per CDR3 protein. The table lists about 780,000 distinct CDR3 sequences, 35% to 50% of them singletons, with around a sixth in the top ten. Sequences were obtained from blood. These receptors were collected from a man of 80 years or more in good health.

This clonotype was counted many times. This clone may be a read error of a much larger clone one base away. V and J are TRBV29-1 and TRBJ2-7, with 9 bases that match TRBD2. The CDR3 extends over 17 amino acids. J lost 7 bases, V lost 4 bases, and 20 bases had no gene match. Germline V gene lookup returns CDR1 SQVTM and CDR2 ANQGSEA. This chain's CDR3 is CSVGPAGRGRVYNEQYF. The CDR3 DNA is TGCAGCGTTGGACCGGCGGGGCGCGGGAGGGTGTACAATGAGCAGTACTTC.

The V gene is TRBV4-3, the J gene TRBJ2-3, with D unclear. The CDR3 covers 13 residues. The ends were cut back, 4 bases at V and 2 bases at J, with 7 bases in the middle. Per the germline V gene, CDR1 is LGHNA and CDR2 is YSLEER. CDR3 sequence: CASSPSNTDTQYF. The DNA for the CDR3 is TGCGCCAGCAGCCCATCTAACACAGATACGCAGTATTTT.

The V gene is TRBV20-1, the J gene TRBJ2-1; TRBD2 matches 10 bases. Germline V gene sequence: CDR1 DFQATT, CDR2 SNEGSKA (reference sequence). V shed 5 bases and J 7 bases; nucleotides not matched to a gene: 8. CDR3 length: 14 residues. CDR3 in DNA: TGCAGTGCTCTAGCGGGAGAAAGGGGGAATGAGCAGTTCTTC. Encoded protein: CSALAGERGNEQFF.

The V gene is TRBV7-9, the J gene TRBJ1-1; D gene uncertain. The CDR3 is 14 residues long. The V and J ends lost 5 bases and 1 base respectively, with 11 bases between them. Germline assignment: CDR1 SEHNR and CDR2 FQNEAQ (reference sequence). CDR3 sequence: CASSPDPRNTEAFF. The CDR3 nucleotides are TGTGCCAGCAGCCCGGACCCGCGGAACACTGAAGCTTTCTTT.

This CDR3 is CSAEGVGTTNEKLFF. DNA for the CDR3: TGCAGCGCGGAAGGAGTGGGTACAACTAATGAAAAACTGTTTTTT. The chain joins TRBV29-1 to TRBJ1-4; D unresolved. The CDR3 is made up of 15 amino acids. V was cut by 7 bases and J by 0 bases, with 15 bases left in between. Germline values: CDR1 SQVTM, CDR2 ANQGSEA.

This clonotype was detected ten times or more. The chain couples TRBV20-1 to TRBJ2-3; D uncertain. CDR1 is DFQATT, CDR2 SNEGSKA, per germline (reference sequence). The CDR3 has 14 amino acids. Trimming cost V 3 bases and J 1 base, with 11 bases left between them. CDR3 coding DNA: TGCAGTGCTAGGGTTCATGGGGGCACAGATACGCAGTATTTT. Its protein is CSARVHGGTDTQYF.

This clonotype has just a few counts. The chain has TRBV5-4 and TRBJ2-4; unclear D gene. The end of the DNA aligns better with TRBJ2-7, so the J call may be wrong. Germline loops: CDR1 SGHNT, CDR2 YYREEE (reference sequence). The CDR3 contains 13 residues. For the CDR3, the DNA is TGTGCCAGCAGCTTTTACAATTTCTACGAGCAGTACTTC. It encodes CASSFYNFYEQYF.

This chain links TRBV9 with TRBJ1-4; no firm D call. CDR1 and CDR2 (germline): SGDLS, YYNGEE. This CDR3 region has 16 residues. The germline V and J ends were trimmed by 0 bases and 4 bases, with 13 bases remaining between them. The DNA of the CDR3 is TGTGCCAGCAGCGTAGGGGCCAGCACCCGTAATGAAAAACTGTTTTTT. Its translation is CASSVGASTRNEKLFF.

The chain couples TRBV5-5 to TRBJ2-1; 9 bases are a match to TRBD1. Germline V gene sequence: CDR1 SGHKS, CDR2 YYEKEE (reference sequence). The CDR3 extends over 16 amino acids. V was clipped by 4 bases and J by 3 bases; unmatched bases: 8. The CDR3 coding sequence is TGTGCCAGCAGCGGTACCGGGACAGGGAGCTACAATGAGCAGTTCTTC. It translates to CASSGTGTGSYNEQFF.

The table lists this clonotype with many counts. This sequence joins TRBV7-9 and TRBJ2-5; possibly TRBD2 for D (5 bases). Germline-derived CDR1 and CDR2 are SEHNR and FQNEAQ (reference sequence). This CDR3 contains 13 residues. With 5 bases removed from V and 11 bases from J, the gap between germline ends came to 18 bases. As DNA, the CDR3 is TGTGCCAGCAGCCTAAACAGCTCACCGGGACAGTACTTC. It is translated as CASSLNSSPGQYF.

This clonotype was detected only a few times. The chain combines TRBV20-1 with TRBJ2-3; D unclear. There are 13 residues in the CDR3. The V gene lost 1 base and the J gene lost 6 bases, with 11 bases spanning the gap. Looked up from germline, CDR1 is DFQATT and CDR2 is SNEGSKA (reference sequence). CDR3 protein: CSARGHASDTQYF. The DNA of the CDR3 is TGCAGTGCTAGAGGGCACGCTTCGGATACGCAGTATTTT.

The rearrangement links TRBV7-2 to TRBJ2-3, with TRBD1 matching 8 bases. CDR1 is SGHTA and CDR2 is FQGNSA in the germline V gene. V shed 1 base, J shed 5 bases, and the junction held 8 bases outside the gene matches. This CDR3 is 16 amino acids long. The CDR3 is CASSLGGRGRVDTQYF. CDR3 sequence (DNA): TGTGCCAGCAGCTTAGGGGGCAGGGGGCGGGTAGATACGCAGTATTTT.

V and J are TRBV10-3 and TRBJ1-1; the D gene is possibly TRBD1 (5 bases). CDR1 is ENHRY, CDR2 SYGVKD, per germline. CDR3 length equals 14 residues. V was trimmed by 0 bases and J by 3 bases, leaving 8 bases between them. This CDR3 is CAISESGRDTEAFF. In DNA, the CDR3 is TGTGCCATCAGTGAGTCTGGCAGGGACACTGAAGCTTTCTTT.

This clonotype was observed a few times. The chain couples TRBV4-3 to TRBJ2-3, with D possibly being TRBD2 (6 bases). From germline, CDR1 is LGHNA and CDR2 YSLEER. There are 16 residues in the CDR3. Deletions cut 1 base from V and 2 bases from J, with 13 bases between. This chain's CDR3 is CASSQALRTNTDTQYF. The CDR3 DNA sequence: TGCGCCAGCAGCCAAGCTCTGCGGACTAACACAGATACGCAGTATTTT.

This clonotype has only a few counts. This sequence joins TRBV2 and TRBJ2-7; D ambiguous. The CDR3 has 12 residues. Trimming shortened V by 7 bases and J by 3 bases, and 10 bases separated the two germline ends. Germline-derived CDR1 and CDR2 are SNHLY and FYNNEI. CDR3 residues: CASKALLYEQYF. In DNA, the CDR3 is TGTGCCAGCAAGGCCTTGCTCTACGAGCAGTACTTC.

This chain uses TRBV5-1 with TRBJ2-1; 9 nucleotides align to TRBD1. The J segment lost 12 bases and the V segment lost 4 bases, leaving 8 bases of the junction unmatched. Germline loops: CDR1 SGHRS, CDR2 YFSETQ. The length of the CDR3 is 13 residues. This CDR3 is CASSAGTGSGQFF. As DNA, the CDR3 is TGCGCCAGCAGCGCGGGGACAGGGTCTGGGCAGTTCTTC.

The chain recombines TRBV6-6 with TRBJ1-5, with a weak D call TRBD1 (6 bases). Trimming stripped 2 bases from V and 0 bases from J, with 11 bases between. CDR1 is MNHNY and CDR2 is SVGAGI in the germline V gene (reference sequence). This CDR3 is built from 16 residues. The CDR3 DNA is TGTGCCAGCAGTTACGACAGGCCGAATAGCAATCAGCCCCAGCATTTT. It translates to CASSYDRPNSNQPQHF.

This clonotype was detected a few times. This chain joins TRBV30 and TRBJ1-1; maybe TRBD1 (6 bases). The CDR3 extends over 13 amino acids. Trimming removed 3 bases from V and 6 bases from J, with 14 bases in between. Germline assignment: CDR1 GTSNPN and CDR2 SVGIG (reference sequence). In nucleotides, the CDR3 is TGTGCCTGGAGCACAGGGCGTGAGGCTGAAGCTTTCTTT. Protein: CAWSTGREAEAFF.